The present T cell receptor beta chain was sequenced within a study of a mutant IDH1 vaccine in newly diagnosed glioma. This clone was picked up one time. Using immunoSEQ multiplex PCR, the repertoire was profiled, and TCRdb retains in-frame clones only, with some absent. The table lists approximately 100,000 clones, 70% to 90% of them singletons. Described time point: baseline, week 1 (first vaccination visit). The treatment: pre-vaccination baseline after standard-of-care therapy. V shed 6 bases and J 4 bases; nucleotides not matched to a gene: 9. The CDR3 runs to 16 residues. Germline V gene lookup returns CDR1 MDHEN and CDR2 SYDVKM.

This material consisted of PBMCs, taken from a glioma patient treated with radiotherapy, temozolomide or both. V and J are TRBV28 and TRBJ2-1; TRBD1 aligns across 10 bases. The TCR comes from a woman aged 45-65 years with glioma. CDR3 coding DNA: TGTGCCAGCAGGGGGACAGGGGAAGGTACATACAATGAGCAGTTCTTC. Amino acid sequence: CASRGTGEGTYNEQFF.